This T cell receptor (beta chain) is from a study of monozygotic twins with inflammatory bowel disease. Overall study results and limits: Especially where disease activity was present, IBD patients had fewer clonotypes in common with others than healthy twins did. Repertoires of patients may have been made more variable by differing immunosuppressive treatments.

The CDR3 covers 14 residues. Germline V gives CDR1 LNHNV, CDR2 YYDKDF (reference sequence). Worth noting for this clonotype: Its specificity is not known.

Researchers ran eight separate cDNA reactions for each sample. The authors ran two nested PCRs of approximately 16 and 10 cycles on TCRalpha and TCRbeta cDNA. TCRdb processed the 5' RACE reads again and assigns one entry to each CDR3 protein, with no DNA. The sample totals around 220,000 distinct CDR3 sequences; its top ten clones hold roughly 7.1%. The sequenced sample consisted of blood. This clonotype was sampled from a human donor with ulcerative colitis or Crohn's disease, or a healthy co-twin of an affected twin (not recorded which). The chain employs TRBV15 and TRBJ1-5. CDR3: CATSRETGRGPQHF.